This T cell receptor (beta chain) was identified in a study of cytomegalovirus exposure and HLA in healthy donors. Overall study findings and caveats: 87-base-pair reads could not separate some V segments, including TRBV6-2 and TRBV6-3. Segments of the TCR beta V type were, in most cases, productive about 87% or about 30% of the time in an earlier analysis. Three CMV-associated chains proved CMV antigen-specific in vitro. Another analysis was done later, and it associated over 15,000 TCR beta sequences with HLA alleles at 0.05 false discovery rate.

The PCR made use of 60 Vbeta and 13 Jbeta primers. Here immunoSEQ multiplex PCR was the method, and the copy in TCRdb shows in-frame clones only, minus some. The sample table sets out about 96,000 clones. The CDR3 sequence is 14 residues long. Per germline, CDR1 SSHAT and CDR2 FNYEAQ (reference sequence). With regard to this clone: Its antigen is unknown. At one end, the junction sequence differs from germline, possibly due to a read error.

The genes are TRBV7-7 and TRBJ2-1; TRBD2 matches at 7 bases. The sequenced sample consisted of PBMCs. This receptor was obtained from a woman under 40 in good health and CMV-seronegative. In nucleotides, the CDR3 is TGTGCTAGCAGCTTAGACTTGCTAGCGGAGGAGCAGTTCTTC. Protein product: CASSLDLLAEEQFF.